Sequencing of this T cell receptor (beta chain) was carried out in a study of vaccination and CD4 T cells after COVID-19. For the study at large: Between diagnosis and the drawing of post-COVID samples lay a median around 100 days (range 35 to 161). Researchers treated cells with overlapping spike peptides taken from SARS-CoV-2, HCoV-NL63, HCoV-OC43 and HCoV-229E. Study results and limitations: Convalescent patients showed a median roughly 90% of reactive clones that were seen only post-vaccination. Spike mono-reactive clones accounted for 304 of the 307 vaccine-specific clones found in convalescent patients.

Turning to this clonotype: Its antigen is as yet unknown.

With the Oncomine TCR Beta short-read assay, DNA from cultured CD4+ T cells was sequenced. TCRdb processed the PCR reads anew with MiXCR; each CDR3 protein has one entry. The sample lists 17,000 or so distinct CDR3 sequences, 45% seen once, with roughly 20% in the top ten. This CDR3 spans 14 amino acids. Trimming took 5 bases from V and 6 from J; bases not matched to a gene: 1. Treatment indicated: roughly 11-day PBMC culture with coronavirus spike peptide pools or control peptides (ViraFEST assay). Material: CD4+ T cells from blood, cultured in vitro, obtained before SARS-CoV-2 vaccination. The rearrangement joins TRBV12-3 or TRBV12-4 to TRBJ2-2; 12 bases align to TRBD1. The clonotype comes from a human donor who received a COVID-19 vaccine. CDR3 protein: CASSRDRGPGELFF. In nucleotides, the CDR3 is TGTGCCAGCAGTCGGGACAGGGGGCCCGGGGAGCTGTTTTTT.